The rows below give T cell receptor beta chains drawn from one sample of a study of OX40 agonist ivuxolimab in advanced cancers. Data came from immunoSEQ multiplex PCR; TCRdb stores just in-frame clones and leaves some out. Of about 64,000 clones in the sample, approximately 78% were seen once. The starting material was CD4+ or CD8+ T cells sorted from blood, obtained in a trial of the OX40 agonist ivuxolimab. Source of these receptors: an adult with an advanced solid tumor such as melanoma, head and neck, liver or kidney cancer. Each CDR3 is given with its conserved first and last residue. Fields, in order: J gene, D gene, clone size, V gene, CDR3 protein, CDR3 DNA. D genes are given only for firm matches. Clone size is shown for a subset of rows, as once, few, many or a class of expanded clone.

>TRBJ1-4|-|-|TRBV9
CASSVVGAANEKLFF
TGTGCCAGCAGCGTAGTCGGGGCGGCTAATGAAAAACTGTTTTTT
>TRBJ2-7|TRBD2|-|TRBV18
CASSPILAQDPYEQYF
TGTGCCAGCTCACCGATACTAGCGCAAGACCCCTACGAGCAGTACTTC
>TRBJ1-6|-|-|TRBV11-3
CASSSDMGSPLHF
TGTGCCAGCAGTTCCGACATGGGTTCACCCCTCCACTTT
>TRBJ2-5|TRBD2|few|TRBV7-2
CASSTGLAGALETQYF
TGTGCCAGCAGCACCGGACTAGCGGGAGCCCTAGAGACCCAGTACTTC
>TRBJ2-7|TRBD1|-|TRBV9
CASSAGQETYEQYF
TGTGCCAGCAGCGCAGGACAGGAGACCTACGAGCAGTACTTC
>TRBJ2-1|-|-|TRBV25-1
CASSEVQGDLDEQFF
TGTGCCAGCAGTGAAGTACAGGGTGATCTCGATGAGCAGTTCTTC
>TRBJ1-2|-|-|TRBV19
CASSITGIQNYGYTF
TGTGCCAGTAGCATAACAGGGATTCAAAACTATGGCTACACCTTC
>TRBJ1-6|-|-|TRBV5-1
CASSSVIDSPLHF
TGCGCCAGCAGCTCCGTGATCGATTCACCCCTCCACTTT
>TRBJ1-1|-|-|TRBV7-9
CASSQDSHSLPEAFF
TGTGCCAGCAGCCAAGACAGCCACTCGTTGCCTGAAGCTTTCTTT
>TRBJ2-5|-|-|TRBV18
CASSPGLFNQETQYF
TGTGCCAGCTCCCCCGGACTCTTTAACCAAGAGACCCAGTACTTC
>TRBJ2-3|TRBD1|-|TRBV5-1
CASSLLQGAGDTQYF
TGCGCCAGCAGCTTGCTACAGGGGGCCGGAGATACGCAGTATTTT
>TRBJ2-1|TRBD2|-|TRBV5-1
CASSLGAGGIRSMNEQFF
TGCGCCAGCAGCTTGGGAGCGGGGGGCATCCGTAGTATGAATGAGCAGTTCTTC
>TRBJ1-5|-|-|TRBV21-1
CASSPGERAGGQPQHF
TGTGCCAGCAGCCCAGGAGAGCGTGCAGGGGGTCAGCCCCAGCATTTT
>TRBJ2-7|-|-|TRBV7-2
CASSLDGNYEQYF
TGTGCCAGCAGCTTAGACGGAAATTACGAGCAGTACTTC
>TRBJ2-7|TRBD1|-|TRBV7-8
CASSLRTGAEQYF
TGTGCCAGCAGCCTCAGGACAGGGGCCGAGCAGTACTTC
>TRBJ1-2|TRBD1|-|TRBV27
CASSSIKGAGQGPYGYTF
TGTGCCAGCAGTTCAATTAAGGGGGCGGGACAGGGCCCCTATGGCTACACCTTC
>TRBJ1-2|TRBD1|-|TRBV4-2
CASSQTGGYGYTF
TGTGCCAGCAGCCAAACAGGGGGCTATGGCTACACCTTC
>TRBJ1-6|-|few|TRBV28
CASSALGTLHF
TGTGCCAGCAGTGCCTTGGGTACCCTCCACTTT
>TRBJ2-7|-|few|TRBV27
CASTSFTGRSSYEQYF
TGTGCCAGCACTTCCTTTACGGGAAGGAGCTCCTACGAGCAGTACTTC
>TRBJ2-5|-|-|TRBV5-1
CASSLAREVQETQYF
TGCGCCAGCAGCTTGGCCAGGGAGGTTCAGGAGACCCAGTACTTC
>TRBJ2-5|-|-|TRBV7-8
CASSLSQGLGGETQYF
TGTGCCAGCAGCTTGAGTCAGGGATTAGGAGGGGAGACCCAGTACTTC
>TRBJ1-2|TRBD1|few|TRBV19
CASKDRDPLGYTF
TGTGCCAGTAAGGACAGGGATCCCCTAGGCTACACCTTC
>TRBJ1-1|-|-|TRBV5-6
CASSLGSGHRTEAFF
TGTGCCAGCAGCTTGGGTTCGGGGCATAGGACTGAAGCTTTCTTT
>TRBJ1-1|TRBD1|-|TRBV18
CASSPRTGGDTEAFF
TGTGCCAGCTCACCTCGGACAGGGGGTGACACTGAAGCTTTCTTT
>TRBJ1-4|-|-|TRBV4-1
CASSQERTTEMGEKLFF
TGCGCCAGCAGCCAAGAAAGGACGACGGAGATGGGTGAAAAACTGTTTTTT
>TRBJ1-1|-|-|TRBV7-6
CASSPSRDTEAFF
TGTGCCAGCAGCCCCTCAAGGGACACTGAAGCTTTCTTT
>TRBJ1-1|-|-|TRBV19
CASSTVPDFNTEAFF
TGTGCCAGTAGTACGGTCCCAGATTTTAACACTGAAGCTTTCTTT
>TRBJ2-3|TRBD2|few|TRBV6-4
CASSDWGGGNTDTQYF
TGTGCCAGCAGTGACTGGGGCGGGGGAAACACAGATACGCAGTATTTT
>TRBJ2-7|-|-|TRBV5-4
CASSSFLTGIAEQYF
TGTGCCAGCAGCTCTTTCCTGACAGGTATCGCCGAGCAGTACTTC
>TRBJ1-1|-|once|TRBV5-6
CASSANDGPYTEAFF
TGTGCCAGCAGCGCTAATGATGGACCGTACACTGAAGCTTTCTTT
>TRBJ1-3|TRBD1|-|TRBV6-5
CASRPTGGDGNTIYF
TGTGCCAGCAGGCCGACAGGGGGAGATGGAAACACCATATATTTT
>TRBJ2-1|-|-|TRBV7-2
CASSPGVSSYNEQFF
TGTGCCAGCAGCCCAGGGGTATCATCCTACAATGAGCAGTTCTTC
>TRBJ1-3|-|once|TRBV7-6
CASSPSLLGRASGNTIYF
TGTGCCAGCAGCCCTAGCCTCCTCGGACGGGCCTCTGGAAACACCATATATTTT
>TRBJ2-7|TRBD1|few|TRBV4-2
CASSQDPDRASYEQYF
TGTGCCAGCAGCCAAGACCCGGACAGGGCCTCCTACGAGCAGTACTTC
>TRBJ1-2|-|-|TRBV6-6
CASSPRNYGYTF
TGTGCCAGCAGCCCCAGGAACTATGGCTACACCTTC
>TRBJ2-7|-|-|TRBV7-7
CASSLGLASLDEQYF
TGTGCTAGCAGCTTAGGGCTCGCGAGCCTTGACGAGCAGTACTTC
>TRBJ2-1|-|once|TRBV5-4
CASSSEGVFNEQFF
TGTGCCAGCAGCTCGGAAGGGGTCTTCAATGAGCAGTTCTTC
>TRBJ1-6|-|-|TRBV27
CASSFVDRGSPLHF
TGTGCCAGCAGTTTCGTGGACAGAGGTTCACCCCTCCACTTT
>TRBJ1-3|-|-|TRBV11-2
CASSLGLIGQPSGNTIYF
TGTGCCAGCAGCTTAGGGCTGATTGGCCAGCCCTCTGGAAACACCATATATTTT
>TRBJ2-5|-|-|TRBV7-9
CASSGGTDQETQYF
TGTGCCAGCAGCGGAGGGACAGACCAAGAGACCCAGTACTTC
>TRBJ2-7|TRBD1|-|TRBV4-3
CASSQTGTGGHEQYF
TGCGCCAGCAGCCAAACCGGGACAGGGGGCCACGAGCAGTACTTC
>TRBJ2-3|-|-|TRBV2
CASSGSTLSTDTQYF
TGTGCCAGCAGTGGATCCACCCTGAGCACAGATACGCAGTATTTT
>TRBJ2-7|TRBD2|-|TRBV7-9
CASSPGTSGSEEQYF
TGTGCCAGCAGCCCCGGGACTAGCGGGTCTGAGGAGCAGTACTTC
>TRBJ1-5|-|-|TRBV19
CASTPQRGSNQPQHF
TGTGCCAGTACCCCTCAAAGGGGAAGCAATCAGCCCCAGCATTTT
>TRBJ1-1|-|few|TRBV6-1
CASSPLREEAFF
TGTGCCAGCAGCCCCCTCCGGGAAGAAGCTTTCTTT
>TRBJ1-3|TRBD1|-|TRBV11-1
CASSLAGQTPGNTIYF
TGTGCCAGCAGCTTAGCGGGACAGACGCCTGGAAACACCATATATTTT
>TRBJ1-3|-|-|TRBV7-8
CASSTRTETGNTIYF
TGTGCCAGCAGCACCCGGACAGAGACTGGAAACACCATATATTTT
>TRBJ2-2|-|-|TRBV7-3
CASSFVGPRDSYGGELFF
TGTGCCAGCAGCTTTGTAGGCCCGCGTGATAGCTACGGCGGGGAGCTGTTTTTT
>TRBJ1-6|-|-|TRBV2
CASSSGQGSISPLHF
TGTGCCAGCAGTTCTGGCCAGGGGTCGATTTCACCCCTCCACTTT
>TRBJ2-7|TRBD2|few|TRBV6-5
CASSLLAGGAEQYF
TGTGCCAGCAGCTTACTAGCGGGAGGTGCCGAGCAGTACTTC
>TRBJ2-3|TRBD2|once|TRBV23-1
CASSHLPPSGRLGTQYF
TGCGCCAGCAGCCACCTACCCCCTAGCGGGAGATTGGGTACGCAGTATTTT
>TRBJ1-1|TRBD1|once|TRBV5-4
CASSPDRGPSTEAFF
TGTGCCAGCAGCCCGGACAGGGGGCCGAGCACTGAAGCTTTCTTT
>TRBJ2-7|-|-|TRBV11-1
CASSLRRDYEQYF
TGTGCCAGCAGCTTGAGGAGGGACTACGAGCAGTACTTC
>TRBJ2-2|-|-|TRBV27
CASSFGSAHGELFF
TGTGCCAGCAGTTTCGGATCGGCTCACGGGGAGCTGTTTTTT
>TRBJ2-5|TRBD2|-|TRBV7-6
CASRGAGGQETQYF
TGTGCCAGCAGAGGAGCGGGAGGACAAGAGACCCAGTACTTC
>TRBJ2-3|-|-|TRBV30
CAWSVYGDNTQYF
TGTGCCTGGAGTGTATACGGGGATAACACGCAGTATTTT
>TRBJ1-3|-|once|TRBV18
CASSPGTLNSGNTIYF
TGTGCCAGCTCACCAGGTACTCTCAACTCTGGAAACACCATATATTTT